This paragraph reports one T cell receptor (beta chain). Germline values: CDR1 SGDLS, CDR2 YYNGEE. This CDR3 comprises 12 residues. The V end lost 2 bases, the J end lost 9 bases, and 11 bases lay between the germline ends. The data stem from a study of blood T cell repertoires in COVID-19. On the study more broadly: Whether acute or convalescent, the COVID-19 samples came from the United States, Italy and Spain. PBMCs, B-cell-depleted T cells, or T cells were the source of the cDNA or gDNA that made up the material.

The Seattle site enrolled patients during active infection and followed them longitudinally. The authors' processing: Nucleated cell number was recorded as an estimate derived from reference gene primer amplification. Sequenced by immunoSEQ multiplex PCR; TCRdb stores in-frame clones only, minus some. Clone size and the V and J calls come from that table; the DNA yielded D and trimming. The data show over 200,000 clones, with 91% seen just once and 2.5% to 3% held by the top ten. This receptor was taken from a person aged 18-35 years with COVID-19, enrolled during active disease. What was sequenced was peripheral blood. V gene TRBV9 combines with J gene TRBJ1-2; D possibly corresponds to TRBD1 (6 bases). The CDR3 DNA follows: TGTGCCAGCAGCGTTACAGGGAGAAGCTACACCTTC. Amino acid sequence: CASSVTGRSYTF. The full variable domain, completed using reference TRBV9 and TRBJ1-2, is DSGVTQTPKHLITATGQRVTLRCSPRSGDLSVYWYQQSLDQGLQFLIQYYNGEERAKGNILERFSAQQFPDLHSELNLSSLELGDSALYFCASSVTGRSYTFGSGTRLTVV.